The rows below give T cell receptor beta chains drawn from one sample of a study of T cells in localized non-small cell lung cancer. Sequencing was performed with immunoSEQ multiplex PCR; in TCRdb, only in-frame clones are kept and a portion is missing. The data show about 48,000 clones, about 80% seen once. Sequenced here: peripheral blood, sampled before any cancer treatment. The receptors were gathered from a man between 35 and 75 years old with stage I squamous cell lung carcinoma. CDR3s include the opening cysteine and the closing phenylalanine or tryptophan. Each record gives: CDR3 DNA, CDR3 protein, J gene, clone size, D gene, V gene. A D gene is named only where the DNA matches it firmly. For some rows the clone size is stated as once, few or many, or as a class when expanded; others skip it.

CDR3nt: TGTGCCAGCACCCACGGAGGTGGGGAAATCTATGGCTACACCTTC; CDR3aa: CASTHGGGEIYGYTF; j_gene: TRBJ1-2; abundance: once; d_gene: NA; v_gene: TRBV6-6
CDR3nt: TGCGCCAGCAGCCAAGGAAGGAACCTGGGGAACACTGAAGCTTTCTTT; CDR3aa: CASSQGRNLGNTEAFF; j_gene: TRBJ1-1; abundance: NA; d_gene: NA; v_gene: TRBV4-1
CDR3nt: TGTGCCAGCGTAAGGGGGGTAGCCAAAAACATTCAGTACTTC; CDR3aa: CASVRGVAKNIQYF; j_gene: TRBJ2-4; abundance: few; d_gene: NA; v_gene: TRBV28
CDR3nt: TGTGCCAGTAGTATGGGGTCTAACCCTGGAAACACCATATATTTT; CDR3aa: CASSMGSNPGNTIYF; j_gene: TRBJ1-3; abundance: NA; d_gene: NA; v_gene: TRBV19
CDR3nt: TGTGCCAGCAGCTTACAGGTGATTGGGATCGGGTTCTTC; CDR3aa: CASSLQVIGIGFF; j_gene: TRBJ2-1; abundance: NA; d_gene: NA; v_gene: TRBV7-2
CDR3nt: TGCGCCAGCAGCTTGGGAGGAACAGATACGCAGTATTTT; CDR3aa: CASSLGGTDTQYF; j_gene: TRBJ2-3; abundance: NA; d_gene: NA; v_gene: TRBV5-1
CDR3nt: TGTGCCATATCGGCCAAGGGGGGGGAGACCCAGTACTTC; CDR3aa: CAISAKGGETQYF; j_gene: TRBJ2-5; abundance: NA; d_gene: NA; v_gene: TRBV10-3
CDR3nt: TGCGCCAGCAGCTTGGCCCGGGAGGCTGGCCCCCTCCACTTT; CDR3aa: CASSLAREAGPLHF; j_gene: TRBJ1-6; abundance: NA; d_gene: NA; v_gene: TRBV5-1
CDR3nt: TGTGCCAGCAGCTTAGTGGCGGGGGGGGACAGCTCCTACGAGCAGTACTTC; CDR3aa: CASSLVAGGDSSYEQYF; j_gene: TRBJ2-7; abundance: NA; d_gene: TRBD2; v_gene: TRBV7-2
CDR3nt: TGTGCCAGCAGCTTAGCAGGGGCGGATCAGCCCCAGCATTTT; CDR3aa: CASSLAGADQPQHF; j_gene: TRBJ1-5; abundance: NA; d_gene: NA; v_gene: TRBV7-2